Listed below are T cell receptor beta chains from one sample, sequenced in a study of T cell responses to AZD1222 COVID-19 vaccine. Some clones are missing from TCRdb's copy, which holds only in-frame ones; the method was immunoSEQ multiplex PCR. This table has 80,000 or so clones, around nine tenths appearing once. The material sequenced was peripheral blood, taken on day 0 of AZD1222 vaccination. The receptors stem from an adult in good health. Both conserved end residues are part of each CDR3. Each record gives: V gene, D gene, clone size, J gene, CDR3 protein, CDR3 DNA. D genes are given only for firm matches. Part of the rows lack a size; the others show once, few, many or a class for expanded clones.

V gene: TRBV4-2; D gene: TRBD2; clone size: -; J gene: TRBJ2-1; CDR3 protein: CASSPGTSGTSADEQFF; CDR3 DNA: TGTGCCAGCAGCCCCGGGACTAGCGGGACATCAGCCGATGAGCAGTTCTTC
V gene: TRBV6-5; D gene: TRBD1; clone size: -; J gene: TRBJ2-7; CDR3 protein: CASTLRERGRYEQYF; CDR3 DNA: TGTGCCAGCACCCTACGTGAGAGGGGGCGGTACGAGCAGTACTTC
V gene: TRBV4-3; D gene: TRBD2; clone size: -; J gene: TRBJ2-1; CDR3 protein: CASSPSGAGGLGNEQFF; CDR3 DNA: TGCGCCAGCAGCCCATCTGGGGCGGGAGGGCTAGGCAATGAGCAGTTCTTC
V gene: TRBV11-2; D gene: -; clone size: once; J gene: TRBJ1-6; CDR3 protein: CASSLDGSPLHF; CDR3 DNA: TGTGCCAGCAGCTTAGACGGCTCACCCCTCCACTTT
V gene: TRBV19; D gene: TRBD1; clone size: -; J gene: TRBJ1-1; CDR3 protein: CASSADRGRAMNTEAFF; CDR3 DNA: TGTGCCAGTAGTGCCGACAGGGGGCGCGCAATGAACACTGAAGCTTTCTTT
V gene: TRBV5-1; D gene: TRBD1; clone size: -; J gene: TRBJ2-7; CDR3 protein: CASSPETGIFGEQYF; CDR3 DNA: TGCGCCAGCAGCCCCGAGACAGGGATCTTTGGGGAGCAGTACTTC
V gene: TRBV6-5; D gene: -; clone size: -; J gene: TRBJ1-2; CDR3 protein: CASSVTGNYGYTF; CDR3 DNA: TGTGCCAGCAGCGTGACGGGAAACTATGGCTACACCTTC
V gene: TRBV5-1; D gene: -; clone size: -; J gene: TRBJ2-6; CDR3 protein: CASSLVSGANVLTF; CDR3 DNA: TGCGCCAGCAGCTTGGTCTCTGGGGCCAACGTCCTGACTTTC
V gene: TRBV2; D gene: -; clone size: -; J gene: TRBJ2-4; CDR3 protein: CASSVSDRNIQYF; CDR3 DNA: TGTGCCAGCAGTGTTTCGGACAGAAACATTCAGTACTTC
V gene: TRBV18; D gene: TRBD1; clone size: few; J gene: TRBJ1-1; CDR3 protein: CASSQGAGYGTEAFF; CDR3 DNA: TGTGCCAGCTCACAGGGGGCGGGATACGGCACTGAAGCTTTCTTT
V gene: TRBV6-5; D gene: -; clone size: -; J gene: TRBJ1-2; CDR3 protein: CASSSSRRTNYGYTF; CDR3 DNA: TGTGCCAGCAGTTCCTCGAGGCGGACTAACTATGGCTACACCTTC
V gene: TRBV18; D gene: -; clone size: -; J gene: TRBJ1-2; CDR3 protein: CASSPIREYYGYTF; CDR3 DNA: TGTGCCAGCTCACCAATCAGGGAGTACTATGGCTACACCTTC
V gene: TRBV29-1; D gene: -; clone size: -; J gene: TRBJ2-5; CDR3 protein: CSVGETQYF; CDR3 DNA: TGCAGCGTGGGGGAGACCCAGTACTTC
V gene: TRBV4-2; D gene: TRBD1; clone size: -; J gene: TRBJ1-4; CDR3 protein: CASSNRGEEKLFF; CDR3 DNA: TGTGCCAGCAGCAACAGGGGTGAGGAAAAACTGTTTTTT
V gene: TRBV6-1; D gene: -; clone size: -; J gene: TRBJ1-2; CDR3 protein: CASSEHMNPRGYTF; CDR3 DNA: TGTGCCAGCAGTGAACATATGAACCCCCGGGGCTACACCTTC
V gene: TRBV29-1; D gene: -; clone size: -; J gene: TRBJ2-7; CDR3 protein: CSAASVSYEQYF; CDR3 DNA: TGCAGCGCCGCTAGCGTCTCCTACGAGCAGTACTTC
V gene: TRBV18; D gene: -; clone size: -; J gene: TRBJ2-7; CDR3 protein: CASSKTNSLYEQYF; CDR3 DNA: TGTGCCAGCTCGAAGACTAACTCCCTCTACGAGCAGTACTTC
V gene: TRBV11-3; D gene: -; clone size: once; J gene: TRBJ2-1; CDR3 protein: CASSLTPEGSYNEQFF; CDR3 DNA: TGTGCCAGCAGCCTAACCCCGGAGGGCTCCTACAATGAGCAGTTCTTC
V gene: TRBV6-5; D gene: -; clone size: -; J gene: TRBJ2-7; CDR3 protein: CASRLISGTPSEQYF; CDR3 DNA: TGTGCCAGCAGATTAATCTCCGGGACGCCATCCGAGCAGTACTTC
V gene: TRBV3-1/TRBV3-2; D gene: TRBD2; clone size: -; J gene: TRBJ2-5; CDR3 protein: CASSQAGVTQYF; CDR3 DNA: TGTGCCAGCTCCCAGGCGGGAGTAACCCAGTACTTC
V gene: TRBV6-5; D gene: -; clone size: -; J gene: TRBJ1-2; CDR3 protein: CASSYSTTGNYGYTF; CDR3 DNA: TGTGCCAGCAGTTACTCGACTACAGGGAACTATGGCTACACCTTC
V gene: TRBV6-1; D gene: TRBD2; clone size: -; J gene: TRBJ2-7; CDR3 protein: CASSEIPLAAMGYEQYF; CDR3 DNA: TGTGCCAGCAGTGAAATACCACTAGCGGCCATGGGGTACGAGCAGTACTTC
V gene: TRBV5-1; D gene: -; clone size: -; J gene: TRBJ1-4; CDR3 protein: CASSLGLNEKLFF; CDR3 DNA: TGCGCCAGCAGCTTGGGATTAAATGAAAAACTGTTTTTT
V gene: TRBV2; D gene: -; clone size: -; J gene: TRBJ1-1; CDR3 protein: CASRWTAGNTEAFF; CDR3 DNA: TGTGCCAGCAGATGGACAGCCGGGAACACTGAAGCTTTCTTT
V gene: TRBV3-1/TRBV3-2; D gene: -; clone size: few; J gene: TRBJ1-6; CDR3 protein: CASSQVPGAYNSPLHF; CDR3 DNA: TGTGCCAGCAGCCAAGTACCGGGAGCCTATAATTCACCCCTCCACTTT
V gene: TRBV15; D gene: -; clone size: -; J gene: TRBJ2-7; CDR3 protein: CATSRGFIEQYF; CDR3 DNA: TGTGCCACCAGCAGAGGGTTTATCGAGCAGTACTTC
V gene: TRBV6-2/TRBV6-3; D gene: -; clone size: -; J gene: TRBJ1-2; CDR3 protein: CASSYSTREIGGYTF; CDR3 DNA: TGTGCCAGCAGTTACTCGACTAGGGAGATTGGTGGCTACACCTTC
V gene: TRBV30; D gene: -; clone size: -; J gene: TRBJ1-1; CDR3 protein: CAWSFRWNTEAFF; CDR3 DNA: TGTGCCTGGAGTTTTAGGTGGAACACTGAAGCTTTCTTT
V gene: TRBV6-5; D gene: TRBD1; clone size: -; J gene: TRBJ1-5; CDR3 protein: CASRPTGAGNQPQHF; CDR3 DNA: TGTGCCAGCAGGCCTACAGGGGCTGGCAATCAGCCCCAGCATTTT
V gene: TRBV5-6; D gene: -; clone size: -; J gene: TRBJ2-3; CDR3 protein: CASSPGPSSTDTQYF; CDR3 DNA: TGTGCCAGCAGCCCTGGACCATCTAGCACAGATACGCAGTATTTT
V gene: TRBV18; D gene: TRBD1; clone size: -; J gene: TRBJ1-5; CDR3 protein: CASSPDRDPEPQHF; CDR3 DNA: TGTGCCAGCTCACCAGACAGGGACCCGGAGCCCCAGCATTTT
V gene: TRBV3-1/TRBV3-2; D gene: TRBD2; clone size: -; J gene: TRBJ2-3; CDR3 protein: CASSPRTRAPDTQYF; CDR3 DNA: TGTGCCAGCAGCCCCCGGACTAGGGCGCCAGATACGCAGTATTTT